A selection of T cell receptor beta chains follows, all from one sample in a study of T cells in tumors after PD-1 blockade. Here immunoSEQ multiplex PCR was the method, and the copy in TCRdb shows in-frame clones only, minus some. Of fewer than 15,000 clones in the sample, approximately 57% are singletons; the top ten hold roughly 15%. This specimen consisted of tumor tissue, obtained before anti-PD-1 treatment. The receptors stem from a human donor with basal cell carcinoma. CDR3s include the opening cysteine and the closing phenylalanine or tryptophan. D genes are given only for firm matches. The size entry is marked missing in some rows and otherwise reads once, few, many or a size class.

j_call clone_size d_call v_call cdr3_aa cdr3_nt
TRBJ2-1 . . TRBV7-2 CASSLVLSGESRFNEQFF TGTGCCAGCAGCTTAGTGCTGTCCGGGGAGAGCAGATTCAATGAGCAGTTCTTC
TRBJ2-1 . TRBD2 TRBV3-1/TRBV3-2 CASSQDRGTSGVNEQFF TGTGCCAGCAGCCAAGATCGAGGGACTAGCGGGGTTAATGAGCAGTTCTTC
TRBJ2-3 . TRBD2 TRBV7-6 CASSPRAGATWGPDTQYF TGTGCCAGCAGCCCTCGAGCGGGGGCAACTTGGGGCCCAGATACGCAGTATTTT
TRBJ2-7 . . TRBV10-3 CAISDSSYGYSYEQYF TGTGCCATCAGTGATTCCAGCTACGGATACTCCTACGAGCAGTACTTC
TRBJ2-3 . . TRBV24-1 CATSAGIIRSDTQYF TGTGCCACCAGTGCGGGCATCATTAGGTCCGATACGCAGTATTTT
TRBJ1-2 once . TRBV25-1 CASSELAGWDGYTF TGTGCCAGCAGTGAACTCGCAGGGTGGGATGGCTACACCTTC
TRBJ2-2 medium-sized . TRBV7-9 CASSFRPTTGELFF TGTGCCAGCAGCTTCAGACCGACGACCGGGGAGCTGTTTTTT
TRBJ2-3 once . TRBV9 CASSPLHDSPDTQYF TGTGCCAGCAGCCCACTTCACGATTCACCCGATACGCAGTATTTT
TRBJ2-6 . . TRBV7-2 CASSPTTGANVLTF TGTGCCAGCAGCCCTACTACTGGGGCCAACGTCCTGACTTTC
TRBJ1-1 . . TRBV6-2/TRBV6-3 CASSRQGAGNTEAFF TGTGCCAGCAGCCGCCAGGGCGCGGGAAATACTGAAGCTTTCTTT
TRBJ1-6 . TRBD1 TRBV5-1 CASSPAVGQGYSPLHF TGCGCCAGCAGCCCGGCCGTAGGACAGGGTTATTCACCCCTCCACTTT
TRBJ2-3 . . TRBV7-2 CASSSPDSTDTQYF TGTGCCAGCAGCTCACCTGACAGCACAGATACGCAGTATTTT
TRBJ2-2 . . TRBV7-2 CASSSTGTNTGELFF TGTGCCAGCAGCTCCACAGGGACGAACACCGGGGAGCTGTTTTTT
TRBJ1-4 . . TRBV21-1 CASSKPGQTGGNEKLFF TGTGCCAGCAGCAAACCGGGACAGACTGGAGGTAATGAAAAACTGTTTTTT
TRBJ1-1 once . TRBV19 CASYMGKGGDARMNTEAFF TGTGCCAGCTATATGGGGAAGGGGGGGGACGCCCGCATGAACACTGAAGCTTTCTTT
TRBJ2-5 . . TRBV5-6 CASRLENGEETQYF TGTGCCAGCAGATTGGAAAACGGGGAAGAGACCCAGTACTTC
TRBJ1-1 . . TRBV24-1 CATSDLWGSGAFF TGTGCCACCAGTGATTTGTGGGGTTCCGGAGCTTTCTTT
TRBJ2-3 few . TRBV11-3 CASSLDSTDTQYF TGTGCCAGCAGCCTCGACTCCACAGATACGCAGTATTTT
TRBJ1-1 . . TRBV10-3 CAISEGGPYTEAFF TGTGCCATCAGTGAGGGGGGACCTTACACTGAAGCTTTCTTT
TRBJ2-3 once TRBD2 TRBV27 CASRLNGRAGTDTQYF TGTGCCAGCAGGTTAAACGGGAGGGCCGGTACAGATACGCAGTATTTT
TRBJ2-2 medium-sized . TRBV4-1 CASSHPTGLYTGELFF TGCGCCAGCAGCCACCCAACCGGACTGTACACCGGGGAGCTGTTTTTT
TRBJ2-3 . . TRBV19 CASSMGGPDTQYF TGTGCCAGTAGTATGGGGGGCCCAGATACGCAGTATTTT
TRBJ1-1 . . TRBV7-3 CASSLTSNTEAFF TGTGCCAGCAGCTTAACCTCTAACACTGAAGCTTTCTTT
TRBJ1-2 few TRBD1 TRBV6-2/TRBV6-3 CASSYPPRRGIGGYTF TGTGCCAGCAGTTACCCGCCCCGCAGGGGGATAGGCGGCTACACCTTC